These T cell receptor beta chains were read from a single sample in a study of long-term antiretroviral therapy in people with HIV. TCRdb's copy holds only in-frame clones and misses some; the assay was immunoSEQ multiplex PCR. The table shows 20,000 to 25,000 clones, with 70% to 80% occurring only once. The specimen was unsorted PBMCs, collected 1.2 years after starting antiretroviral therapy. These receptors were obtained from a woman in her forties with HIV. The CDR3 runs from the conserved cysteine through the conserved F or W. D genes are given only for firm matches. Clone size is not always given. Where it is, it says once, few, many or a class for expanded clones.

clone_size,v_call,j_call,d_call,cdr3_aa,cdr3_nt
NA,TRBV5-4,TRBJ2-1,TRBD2,CASSLGLAGGFGEQFF,TGTGCCAGCAGCCTTGGACTAGCGGGAGGGTTTGGTGAGCAGTTCTTC
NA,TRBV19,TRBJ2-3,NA,CASSITGPSTDTQYF,TGTGCCAGTAGTATTACAGGGCCGAGCACAGATACGCAGTATTTT
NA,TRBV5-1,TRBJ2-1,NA,CASSPDSPSFAYNEQFF,TGCGCCAGCAGCCCGGACTCCCCTTCGTTTGCCTACAATGAGCAGTTCTTC
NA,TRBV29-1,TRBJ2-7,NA,CSVRRDLPYEQYF,TGCAGCGTTAGAAGGGACCTTCCATACGAGCAGTACTTC
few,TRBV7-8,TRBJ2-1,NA,CASSAHGGEQFF,TGTGCCAGCAGCGCGCACGGGGGTGAGCAGTTCTTC
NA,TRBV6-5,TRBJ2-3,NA,CASSSTRDTQYF,TGTGCCAGCAGTTCGACTCGAGATACGCAGTATTTT
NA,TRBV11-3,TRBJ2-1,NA,CASSYGGPSNEQFF,TGTGCCAGCAGCTATGGGGGACCGAGCAATGAGCAGTTCTTC
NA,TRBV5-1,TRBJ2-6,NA,CASSAQGSGANVLTF,TGCGCCAGCAGCGCACAGGGCTCTGGGGCCAACGTCCTGACTTTC
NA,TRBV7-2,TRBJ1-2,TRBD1,CASSLVARGLGANYGYTF,TGTGCCAGCAGCTTAGTCGCCAGGGGGCTAGGAGCTAACTATGGCTACACCTTC
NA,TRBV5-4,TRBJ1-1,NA,CASRDSGPMNTEAFF,TGTGCCAGCAGGGACAGCGGCCCCATGAACACTGAAGCTTTCTTT
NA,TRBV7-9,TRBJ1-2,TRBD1,CASSLGQGAPPVNYGYTF,TGTGCCAGCAGCTTAGGACAGGGGGCCCCTCCCGTTAACTATGGCTACACCTTC
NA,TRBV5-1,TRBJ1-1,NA,CASSLGGLDEAFF,TGCGCCAGCAGCTTGGGGGGATTGGATGAAGCTTTCTTT
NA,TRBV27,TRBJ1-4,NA,CASSLFGGGEQFF,TGTGCCAGCAGTTTATTCGGGGGCGGTGAACAGTTTTTT
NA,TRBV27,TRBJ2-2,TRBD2,CASSLRGRVGDTGELFF,TGTGCCAGCAGTTTAAGAGGGAGGGTAGGGGACACCGGGGAGCTGTTTTTT
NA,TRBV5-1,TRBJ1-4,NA,CASSLAGQYNEKLFF,TGCGCCAGCAGCTTGGCCGGTCAGTACAATGAAAAACTGTTTTTT
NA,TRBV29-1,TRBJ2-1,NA,CSVGSYNEQFF,TGCAGCGTTGGGTCCTACAATGAGCAGTTCTTC
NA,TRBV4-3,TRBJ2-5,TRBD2,CASSQGTSGSETQYF,TGCGCCAGCAGCCAAGGGACTAGCGGGTCTGAGACCCAGTACTTC
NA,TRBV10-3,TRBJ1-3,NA,CAITKDRISGNTIYF,TGTGCCATCACTAAAGACAGGATATCTGGAAACACCATATATTTT
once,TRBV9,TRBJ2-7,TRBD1,CASSVTTGAYEQYF,TGTGCCAGCAGCGTCACGACAGGGGCATACGAGCAGTACTTC
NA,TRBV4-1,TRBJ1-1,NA,CASSQAPGSDTEAFF,TGCGCCAGCAGCCAAGCTCCAGGGAGTGACACTGAAGCTTTCTTT
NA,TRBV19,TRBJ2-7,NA,CASGDGPLSYEQYF,TGTGCCAGTGGTGACGGGCCCCTCTCCTACGAGCAGTACTTC
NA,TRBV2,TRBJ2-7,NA,CASSRVGQGPYEQYF,TGTGCCAGCAGCCGAGTTGGTCAGGGTCCCTACGAGCAGTACTTC
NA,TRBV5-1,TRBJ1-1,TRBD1,CASSLAGQGATEAFF,TGCGCCAGCAGCTTGGCCGGACAGGGCGCCACTGAAGCTTTCTTT
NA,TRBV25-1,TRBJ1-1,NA,CASSVTGIPEAFF,TGTGCCAGCAGTGTAACAGGGATTCCTGAAGCTTTCTTT
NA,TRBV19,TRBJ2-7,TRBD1,CASSITSGQGEQYF,TGTGCCAGTAGTATTACCTCGGGACAGGGCGAGCAGTACTTC
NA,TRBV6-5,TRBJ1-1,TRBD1,CASMDRVGFTEAFF,TGTGCCAGCATGGACAGGGTAGGGTTCACTGAAGCTTTCTTT
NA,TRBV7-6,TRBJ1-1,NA,CASSLAQGRWAEAFF,TGTGCCAGCAGCTTAGCGCAGGGGAGATGGGCTGAAGCTTTCTTT
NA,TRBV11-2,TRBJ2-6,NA,CASSLEGTGANVLTF,TGTGCCAGCAGCTTGGAAGGGACTGGGGCCAACGTCCTGACTTTC
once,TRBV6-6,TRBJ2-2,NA,CASSFSSGELFF,TGTGCCAGCAGTTTCTCATCCGGGGAGCTGTTTTTT
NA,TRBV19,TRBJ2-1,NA,CASSTGYNEQFF,TGTGCCAGTAGTACGGGATACAATGAGCAGTTCTTC
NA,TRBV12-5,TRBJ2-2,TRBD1,CASGLPTTGGITGELFF,TGTGCTAGTGGTTTGCCGACGACAGGGGGCATCACCGGGGAGCTGTTTTTT
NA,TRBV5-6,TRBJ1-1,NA,CASSLGKVEAFF,TGTGCCAGCAGCCTCGGGAAGGTTGAAGCTTTCTTT
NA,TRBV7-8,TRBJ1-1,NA,CASSLSIDTSKRNTEAFF,TGTGCCAGCAGCTTATCCATTGACACCTCTAAAAGGAACACTGAAGCTTTCTTT
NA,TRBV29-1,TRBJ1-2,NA,CSVDRQTNYGYTF,TGCAGCGTTGACCGACAGACCAACTATGGCTACACCTTC
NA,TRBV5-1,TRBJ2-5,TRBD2,CASSLVAGGAFVETQYF,TGCGCCAGCAGCTTGGTGGCCGGGGGGGCGTTTGTAGAGACCCAGTACTTC
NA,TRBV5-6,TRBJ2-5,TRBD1,CASSDRTGGPQETQYF,TGTGCCAGCAGCGATAGGACAGGGGGCCCCCAAGAGACCCAGTACTTC
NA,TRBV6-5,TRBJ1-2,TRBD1,CASSPGQAYGYTF,TGTGCCAGCAGTCCCGGACAGGCCTATGGCTACACCTTC
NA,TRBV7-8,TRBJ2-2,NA,CASSSLFTGELFF,TGTGCCAGCAGCTCATTATTCACCGGGGAGCTGTTTTTT
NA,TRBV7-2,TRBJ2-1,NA,CASSLGVGPYNEQFF,TGTGCCAGCAGCCTTGGGGTAGGGCCCTACAATGAGCAGTTCTTC
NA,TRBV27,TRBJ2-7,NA,CASSFRGNNEQYF,TGTGCCAGCAGTTTCCGAGGGAACAACGAGCAGTACTTC
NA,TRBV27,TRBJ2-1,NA,CASSLDGSYNEQFF,TGTGCCAGCAGTTTGGATGGCTCCTACAATGAGCAGTTCTTC
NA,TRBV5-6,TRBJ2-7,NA,CASSLGSSYEQYF,TGTGCCAGCAGCTTAGGGTCATCCTACGAGCAGTACTTC
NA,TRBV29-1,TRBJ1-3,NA,CSVGSSGNTIYF,TGCAGCGTTGGGAGCTCTGGAAACACCATATATTTT
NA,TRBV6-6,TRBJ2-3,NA,CASSKDSTDTQYF,TGTGCCAGCAGTAAAGACAGCACAGATACGCAGTATTTT
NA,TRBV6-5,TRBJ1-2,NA,CASSMDSNYGYTF,TGTGCCAGCAGTATGGACAGTAACTATGGCTACACCTTC